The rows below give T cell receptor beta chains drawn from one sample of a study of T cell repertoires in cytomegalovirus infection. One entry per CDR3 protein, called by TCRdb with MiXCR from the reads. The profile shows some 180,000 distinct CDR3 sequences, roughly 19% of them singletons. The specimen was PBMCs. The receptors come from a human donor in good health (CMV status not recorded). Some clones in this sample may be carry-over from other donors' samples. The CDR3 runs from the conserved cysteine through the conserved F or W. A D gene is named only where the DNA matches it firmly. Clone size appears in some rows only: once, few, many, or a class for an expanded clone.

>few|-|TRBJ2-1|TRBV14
TGTGCCAGCAGCCCTTGGGACTACAATGAGCAGTTCTTC
CASSPWDYNEQFF
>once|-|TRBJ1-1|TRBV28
TGTGCCAGCAGTTTCCGGGGCGCGAGGGGGAGAGGAACTGAAGCTTTCTTT
CASSFRGARGRGTEAFF
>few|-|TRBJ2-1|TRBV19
TGTGCCAGTAGTCGATTGACGAGAAATGACAATGAGCAGTTCTTC
CASSRLTRNDNEQFF
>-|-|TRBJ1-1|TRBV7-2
TGTGCCAGCAGCGTACGTCGGGAAGCTTTCTTT
CASSVRREAFF
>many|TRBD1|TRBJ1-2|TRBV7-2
TGTGCCAGCGGCCGACAGGGGGCAGGATTCTATGGCTACACCTTC
CASGRQGAGFYGYTF
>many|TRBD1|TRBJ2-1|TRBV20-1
TGCAGTGCTCCGGGACAGGGAGGAGACGTCAATGAGCAGTTCTTC
CSAPGQGGDVNEQFF
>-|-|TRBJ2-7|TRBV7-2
TGTGCCAGCAGTTCCGGACAGTATTACTACGAGCAGTACTTC
CASSSGQYYYEQYF
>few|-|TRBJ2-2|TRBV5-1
TGCGCCAGCAGCCCCGGGACTCACACCGGGGAGCTGTTTTTT
CASSPGTHTGELFF
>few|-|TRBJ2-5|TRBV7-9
TGTGCCAGCAGCATCGAACCAGAGACCCAGTACTTC
CASSIEPETQYF
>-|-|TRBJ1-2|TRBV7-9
TGTGCCAGCAGCCCTTCCAGGGACAACTATGGCTACACCTTC
CASSPSRDNYGYTF